A selection of T cell receptor beta chains follows, all from one sample in a study of blood T cells in healthy people across ages. In TCRdb, the 5' RACE reads were re-called with MiXCR into one record per CDR3 protein. Of fewer than 750,000 distinct CDR3 sequences in the sample, about 51% are singletons; the top ten hold around an eighth. Source material: blood. The receptors were gathered from a woman of 80 years or more in good health. The CDR3 runs from the conserved cysteine through the conserved F or W. The order of the fields is J gene, D gene, clone size, V gene, CDR3 protein, CDR3 DNA. D genes are given only for firm matches. Some rows mark clone size as missing; the rest say once, few, many or name a class of expanded clone.

j_call: TRBJ2-3; d_call: TRBD2; clone_size: many; v_call: TRBV29-1; cdr3_aa: CSVSGASTDTQYF; cdr3_nt: TGCAGCGTTAGCGGGGCGAGCACAGATACGCAGTATTTT
j_call: TRBJ2-1; d_call: TRBD1; clone_size: few; v_call: TRBV29-1; cdr3_aa: CSVEVFGWSRDSNGDSSYNEQFF; cdr3_nt: TGCAGCGTTGAAGTATTTGGGTGGAGCCGGGACAGCAACGGGGATAGCTCCTACAATGAGCAGTTCTTC
j_call: TRBJ2-5; d_call: .; clone_size: .; v_call: TRBV2; cdr3_aa: CASHTLGAGEQYF; cdr3_nt: TGTGCCAGCCATACGCTGGGGGCAGGTGAGCAGTACTTC
j_call: TRBJ2-1; d_call: TRBD1; clone_size: many; v_call: TRBV7-9; cdr3_aa: CASSSDRVPYNEQFF; cdr3_nt: TGTGCCAGCAGCTCAGACAGGGTTCCCTACAATGAGCAGTTCTTC
j_call: TRBJ1-6; d_call: .; clone_size: few; v_call: TRBV7-2; cdr3_aa: CASSPGIYNSPLHF; cdr3_nt: TGTGCCAGCAGCCCCGGGATTTATAATTCACCCCTCCACTTT
j_call: TRBJ2-1; d_call: .; clone_size: .; v_call: TRBV27; cdr3_aa: CASSVQGVNNGQFF; cdr3_nt: TGTGCCAGCAGTGTACAGGGAGTCAACAATGGGCAGTTCTTC
j_call: TRBJ2-3; d_call: TRBD1; clone_size: .; v_call: TRBV27; cdr3_aa: CASSIWGQGTDTQYF; cdr3_nt: TGTGCCAGCAGTATATGGGGACAGGGCACAGATACGCAGTATTTT
j_call: TRBJ2-1; d_call: .; clone_size: .; v_call: TRBV4-2; cdr3_aa: CASSQEVGGPGGNEQFF; cdr3_nt: TGTGCCAGCAGCCAAGAAGTCGGCGGGCCCGGAGGTAATGAGCAGTTCTTC
j_call: TRBJ2-1; d_call: .; clone_size: many; v_call: TRBV28; cdr3_aa: CASSQKGPFQAFF; cdr3_nt: TGTGCCAGCAGCCAAAAGGGTCCTTTCCAGGCGTTCTTC
j_call: TRBJ2-1; d_call: TRBD2; clone_size: many; v_call: TRBV7-9; cdr3_aa: CASSTRLAVYNEQFF; cdr3_nt: TGTGCCAGCAGCACCAGACTAGCGGTCTACAATGAGCAGTTCTTC
j_call: TRBJ1-5; d_call: TRBD1; clone_size: many; v_call: TRBV10-3; cdr3_aa: CAIGTGDSNQPQHF; cdr3_nt: TGTGCCATCGGGACAGGGGATAGCAATCAGCCCCAGCATTTT
j_call: TRBJ1-2; d_call: .; clone_size: many; v_call: TRBV12-3/TRBV12-4; cdr3_aa: CASSFRGLGYTF; cdr3_nt: TGTGCCAGCAGTTTTCGGGGTCTGGGCTACACCTTC
j_call: TRBJ2-3; d_call: .; clone_size: .; v_call: TRBV7-2; cdr3_aa: CASSSEAEDTQYF; cdr3_nt: TGTGCCAGCAGCTCGGAGGCGGAAGATACGCAGTATTTT
j_call: TRBJ2-7; d_call: TRBD2; clone_size: .; v_call: TRBV28; cdr3_aa: CASRPQRGLGEQYF; cdr3_nt: TGTGCCAGCAGACCCCAGCGGGGACTTGGCGAGCAGTACTTC
j_call: TRBJ2-1; d_call: .; clone_size: many; v_call: TRBV20-1; cdr3_aa: CSARSGPNDNEQFF; cdr3_nt: TGCAGTGCTAGATCGGGACCCAACGACAATGAGCAGTTCTTC
j_call: TRBJ1-1; d_call: .; clone_size: few; v_call: TRBV7-3; cdr3_aa: CASSPRPGETTEAFF; cdr3_nt: TGTGCCAGCAGCCCCAGGCCGGGGGAGACCACTGAAGCTTTCTTT
j_call: TRBJ2-7; d_call: TRBD1; clone_size: .; v_call: TRBV12-5; cdr3_aa: CASGSLPDGQGAIDEQYF; cdr3_nt: TGTGCTAGTGGTTCCCTTCCCGACGGACAGGGGGCTATCGACGAGCAGTACTTC
j_call: TRBJ2-7; d_call: .; clone_size: many; v_call: TRBV5-1; cdr3_aa: CASSLGLLTGEQYF; cdr3_nt: TGCGCCAGCAGCTTGGGCCTCCTGACGGGCGAGCAGTACTTC
j_call: TRBJ2-4; d_call: .; clone_size: .; v_call: TRBV6-5; cdr3_aa: CASSRDTFNQYF; cdr3_nt: TGTGCCAGCAGCCGCGACACATTCAATCAGTACTTC
j_call: TRBJ2-2; d_call: .; clone_size: few; v_call: TRBV20-1; cdr3_aa: CSARGTSGQRGTGELFF; cdr3_nt: TGCAGTGCTAGAGGAACCTCGGGCCAGAGAGGCACCGGGGAGCTGTTTTTT
j_call: TRBJ2-3; d_call: TRBD2; clone_size: .; v_call: TRBV20-1; cdr3_aa: CSASPGGSGGADTQYF; cdr3_nt: TGCAGTGCTAGCCCGGGGGGTAGCGGGGGGGCGGATACGCAGTATTTT
j_call: TRBJ2-3; d_call: .; clone_size: .; v_call: TRBV4-3; cdr3_aa: CASSQGLGGVTDTQYF; cdr3_nt: TGCGCCAGCAGCCAAGGGTTGGGCGGGGTCACAGATACGCAGTATTTT
j_call: TRBJ1-6; d_call: TRBD1; clone_size: .; v_call: TRBV4-3; cdr3_aa: CASSQEWGQGSGSPLHF; cdr3_nt: TGCGCCAGCAGCCAAGAATGGGGACAGGGGTCGGGATCACCCCTCCACTTT
j_call: TRBJ1-5; d_call: .; clone_size: few; v_call: TRBV20-1; cdr3_aa: CSARGAGQSNQPQHF; cdr3_nt: TGCAGTGCTAGAGGAGCAGGACAGTCCAATCAGCCCCAGCATTTT
j_call: TRBJ2-3; d_call: .; clone_size: few; v_call: TRBV7-2; cdr3_aa: CASSLDGLAASTDTQYF; cdr3_nt: TGTGCCAGCAGCTTAGACGGGTTAGCAGCTAGCACAGATACGCAGTATTTT
j_call: TRBJ1-4; d_call: .; clone_size: .; v_call: TRBV12-3/TRBV12-4; cdr3_aa: CASAPANERLFF; cdr3_nt: TGTGCCAGCGCCCCGGCTAATGAAAGACTGTTTTTT
j_call: TRBJ2-1; d_call: .; clone_size: .; v_call: TRBV20-1; cdr3_aa: CSARNPEPNNEQFF; cdr3_nt: TGCAGTGCTAGAAATCCTGAGCCCAACAATGAGCAGTTCTTC
j_call: TRBJ2-3; d_call: .; clone_size: many; v_call: TRBV20-1; cdr3_aa: CSAPPGADTQYF; cdr3_nt: TGCAGTGCCCCCCCGGGGGCAGATACGCAGTATTTT
j_call: TRBJ1-1; d_call: .; clone_size: .; v_call: TRBV5-1; cdr3_aa: CASSPGPFAMNTGAFF; cdr3_nt: TGCGCCAGCAGCCCGGGCCCCTTCGCAATGAACACTGGAGCTTTCTTT
j_call: TRBJ2-3; d_call: TRBD2; clone_size: .; v_call: TRBV14; cdr3_aa: CASSPGLAGLGDTQYF; cdr3_nt: TGTGCCAGCAGTCCGGGACTAGCGGGATTAGGAGATACGCAGTATTTT
j_call: TRBJ2-2; d_call: .; clone_size: .; v_call: TRBV12-3/TRBV12-4; cdr3_aa: CASSFLRDHGELFF; cdr3_nt: TGTGCCAGCTCCTTTCTCCGGGACCACGGGGAGCTGTTTTTT
j_call: TRBJ2-1; d_call: TRBD2; clone_size: many; v_call: TRBV12-3/TRBV12-4; cdr3_aa: CASSLWVGSGHSYNEQFF; cdr3_nt: TGTGCCAGCAGTTTATGGGTGGGTAGCGGGCACTCCTACAATGAGCAGTTCTTC
j_call: TRBJ2-1; d_call: .; clone_size: .; v_call: TRBV12-3/TRBV12-4; cdr3_aa: CASSARRGLSYNEQFF; cdr3_nt: TGTGCCAGCAGTGCCCGGCGGGGCCTCTCCTACAATGAGCAGTTCTTC
j_call: TRBJ2-1; d_call: .; clone_size: few; v_call: TRBV10-3; cdr3_aa: CAISSPSSSYNEQFF; cdr3_nt: TGTGCCATCAGCTCGCCGTCGAGCTCCTACAATGAGCAGTTCTTC
j_call: TRBJ2-3; d_call: TRBD2; clone_size: .; v_call: TRBV5-6; cdr3_aa: CASSLGWGLAGAIADTQYF; cdr3_nt: TGTGCCAGCAGCTTGGGTTGGGGACTAGCGGGAGCGATCGCAGATACGCAGTATTTT
j_call: TRBJ1-4; d_call: .; clone_size: .; v_call: TRBV9; cdr3_aa: CASSASPGWSEKLFF; cdr3_nt: TGTGCCAGCAGCGCCTCTCCGGGATGGAGTGAAAAACTGTTTTTT
j_call: TRBJ2-5; d_call: .; clone_size: many; v_call: TRBV4-2; cdr3_aa: CASSQDRQLREQYF; cdr3_nt: TGTGCCAGCAGCCAAGATAGGCAGCTTCGGGAGCAGTACTTC
j_call: TRBJ2-3; d_call: TRBD2; clone_size: .; v_call: TRBV15; cdr3_aa: CATSRLAGVLDTQYF; cdr3_nt: TGTGCCACCAGCAGATTAGCGGGAGTCCTTGATACGCAGTATTTT
j_call: TRBJ1-1; d_call: .; clone_size: .; v_call: TRBV6-1; cdr3_aa: CASSESGGSPNTEAFF; cdr3_nt: TGTGCCAGCAGTGAGAGTGGGGGGAGCCCGAACACTGAAGCTTTCTTT
j_call: TRBJ2-7; d_call: .; clone_size: many; v_call: TRBV5-1; cdr3_aa: CASSLVTGSYEQYF; cdr3_nt: TGCGCCAGCAGCTTGGTTACAGGTTCTTACGAGCAGTACTTC
j_call: TRBJ2-5; d_call: .; clone_size: .; v_call: TRBV28; cdr3_aa: CASSPHVGAETQYF; cdr3_nt: TGTGCCAGCAGTCCCCACGTCGGGGCAGAGACCCAGTACTTC
j_call: TRBJ2-7; d_call: TRBD1; clone_size: many; v_call: TRBV27; cdr3_aa: CASSVRQGAAMPEQYF; cdr3_nt: TGTGCCAGCAGTGTCCGACAGGGGGCTGCAATGCCCGAGCAGTACTTC
j_call: TRBJ1-1; d_call: .; clone_size: .; v_call: TRBV27; cdr3_aa: CASSIPTGEAFF; cdr3_nt: TGTGCCAGCAGTATTCCGACAGGTGAAGCTTTCTTT
j_call: TRBJ2-2; d_call: TRBD2; clone_size: .; v_call: TRBV4-2; cdr3_aa: CVSSPGTSTGELFF; cdr3_nt: TGTGTCAGCAGCCCCGGGACTAGCACCGGGGAGCTGTTTTTT
j_call: TRBJ2-1; d_call: TRBD2; clone_size: few; v_call: TRBV7-9; cdr3_aa: CASSLVAGGLNEQFF; cdr3_nt: TGTGCCAGCAGCTTAGTAGCGGGGGGGCTGAATGAGCAGTTCTTC
j_call: TRBJ2-3; d_call: .; clone_size: .; v_call: TRBV5-6; cdr3_aa: CASSLGGSTQYF; cdr3_nt: TGTGCCAGCAGCTTGGGGGGTTCTACGCAGTATTTT
j_call: TRBJ2-1; d_call: .; clone_size: .; v_call: TRBV18; cdr3_aa: CASSLEGDIYNEQFF; cdr3_nt: TGTGCCAGCTCACTCGAGGGAGATATCTACAATGAGCAGTTCTTC
j_call: TRBJ1-1; d_call: .; clone_size: few; v_call: TRBV7-9; cdr3_aa: CASSLGDSLWAFF; cdr3_nt: TGTGCCAGCAGCTTAGGGGACTCCTTATGGGCTTTCTTT
j_call: TRBJ1-3; d_call: TRBD1; clone_size: .; v_call: TRBV2; cdr3_aa: CASSYSTGDSGNTIYF; cdr3_nt: TGTGCCAGCAGTTACTCGACAGGGGACTCTGGAAACACCATATATTTT
j_call: TRBJ2-5; d_call: TRBD2; clone_size: .; v_call: TRBV20-1; cdr3_aa: CSARGGTSGGFQETQYF; cdr3_nt: TGCAGTGCTAGGGGCGGGACTAGCGGGGGATTCCAAGAGACCCAGTACTTC
j_call: TRBJ2-7; d_call: .; clone_size: .; v_call: TRBV10-1; cdr3_aa: CASSRDGVSEQYF; cdr3_nt: TGCGCCAGCTCCCGGGACGGGGTTTCCGAGCAGTACTTC
j_call: TRBJ2-7; d_call: TRBD2; clone_size: .; v_call: TRBV3-1; cdr3_aa: CASSQDWLAEAYEQYF; cdr3_nt: TGTGCCAGCAGCCAAGATTGGCTAGCGGAGGCCTACGAGCAGTACTTC
j_call: TRBJ1-6; d_call: TRBD1; clone_size: .; v_call: TRBV2; cdr3_aa: CASLGQRISSYNSPLHF; cdr3_nt: TGTGCCAGCCTGGGACAGCGAATAAGCTCCTATAATTCACCCCTCCACTTT
j_call: TRBJ2-3; d_call: .; clone_size: .; v_call: TRBV3-1; cdr3_aa: CASSRKTGSDYSTDTQYF; cdr3_nt: TGTGCCAGCAGCCGAAAGACTGGGAGTGACTATAGCACAGATACGCAGTATTTT
j_call: TRBJ1-1; d_call: TRBD1; clone_size: .; v_call: TRBV6-6; cdr3_aa: CASSGTGGVNTEAFF; cdr3_nt: TGTGCCAGCAGCGGAACAGGGGGAGTGAACACTGAAGCTTTCTTT